A single sample gave rise to the 7 T cell receptor beta chains below, sequenced in a study of cytomegalovirus exposure and HLA in healthy donors. PCR involved 60 Vbeta and 13 Jbeta primers. The data were produced by immunoSEQ multiplex PCR, yet TCRdb's version contains in-frame clones alone and is incomplete. This table has some 160,000 clones, around four fifths appearing once. Sample: PBMCs. The receptors were gathered from a boy aged 2 to 10 in good health and CMV-seronegative.

The chain has TRBV5-6 and TRBJ1-2, with 10 bases identical to TRBD1. J gave up 5 bases and V 4 bases, and 14 bases lay outside the gene matches. The CDR3 runs to 17 residues. The V gene's germline CDR1 is SGHDT and CDR2 YYEEEE. The CDR3 here is CASSRDGTGAFGYGYTF. The CDR3 DNA reads as TGTGCCAGCAGCAGGGACGGGACAGGGGCATTTGGGTATGGCTACACCTTC.

This sequence joins TRBV7-7 and TRBJ2-1; 7 positions agree with TRBD2. With V trimmed by 3 bases and J by 2 bases, 4 bases remained unmatched. Germline V gene lookup returns CDR1 SSHAT and CDR2 FNYEAQ (reference sequence). The CDR3 runs 15 residues. Here the CDR3 DNA reads TGTGCCAGCAGCTTCGGGACTACCACCTACAATGAGCAGTTCTTC. It yields the protein CASSFGTTTYNEQFF.

This chain connects TRBV7-6 to TRBJ1-2, with 11 bases identical to TRBD1. Germline trimming cut 4 bases from V and 0 bases from J; bases unmatched to any gene: 7. The CDR3 runs to 17 residues. The germline gives CDR1 SGHVS, CDR2 FNYEAQ. The CDR3 sequence is CASSSHGQGATNYGYTF. The CDR3 nucleotides are TGTGCCAGCAGCTCCCACGGACAGGGGGCCACTAACTATGGCTACACCTTC.

This chain links TRBV9 with TRBJ1-2; the match to TRBD1 covers 7 bases. CDR1 SGDLS and CDR2 YYNGEE come from the germline V gene. This CDR3 spans 17 amino acids. V trimming: 2 bases; J trimming: 7 bases; junction bases outside the gene matches: 17. The CDR3 spells CASSVEGAIGVGGGYTF. The DNA of the CDR3 is TGTGCCAGCAGCGTTGAGGGGGCGATAGGTGTTGGAGGTGGCTACACCTTC.

Written as DNA, the CDR3 is TGTGCCAGCTGGACTAGCGCGCCCAATGAGCAGTTCTTC. Protein sequence: CASWTSAPNEQFF. The chain joins TRBV7-2 to TRBJ2-1, with 9 bases lining up with TRBD2. CDR1 and CDR2 (germline): SGHTA, FQGNSA. Unmatched junction bases numbered 5, after V lost 8 bases and J lost 6 bases. This CDR3 has 13 residues.

The chain is built from TRBV6-1 and TRBJ1-5, with D perhaps matching TRBD1 (5 bases). Between the trimmed V and J ends, which lost 7 bases and 7 bases, there was a span of 14 bases. CDR3 size: 13 residues. The germline V gene has CDR1 MNHNS and CDR2 SASEGT. CDR3: CASTRTRGQPQHF. The DNA for the CDR3 is TGTGCCAGCACTCGGACAAGGGGCCAGCCCCAGCATTTT.

In this sample, this clone turned up once. V and J are TRBV18 and TRBJ1-4, with 9 bases that match TRBD1. Germline V CDR1 and CDR2: KGHSH, LQKENI. The CDR3 spans 15 residues. Unmatched junction bases numbered 5, after V lost 5 bases and J lost 4 bases. CDR3 sequence: CASSFDRGNNEKLFF. The CDR3 nucleotides read TGTGCCAGCTCATTTGACAGGGGGAATAATGAAAAACTGTTTTTT.